This passage covers 27 T cell receptor beta chains from one sample sequenced in a study of cytomegalovirus exposure and HLA in healthy donors. TCRdb's copy holds only in-frame clones and misses some; the assay was immunoSEQ multiplex PCR. The sample carries some 150,000 clones, almost 90% recorded once. Sample: PBMCs. Every receptor here comes from a woman under 30 in good health and CMV-seropositive.

This clone showed up just once. V gene TRBV5-5 combines with J gene TRBJ1-5, with a tentative D call TRBD1 (5 bases). With 1 base removed from V and 7 bases from J, the gap between germline ends came to 12 bases. The CDR3 covers 14 residues. The germline CDR1 and CDR2 sequences are SGHKS and YYEKEE (reference sequence). Written as DNA, the CDR3 is TGTGCCAGCAGCTTGAGGTCAGGACAACAGCCCCAGCATTTT. It yields the protein CASSLRSGQQPQHF.

The V and J genes are TRBV9 and TRBJ1-2; 7 positions agree with TRBD1. The trim removed 6 bases at V and 5 bases at J, leaving 13 bases unmatched. Germline V gene lookup returns CDR1 SGDLS and CDR2 YYNGEE. The length of the CDR3 is 15 residues. Here the CDR3 reads CASTPQDRTLYGYTF. In DNA, the CDR3 is TGTGCCAGCACCCCACAGGACAGGACATTATATGGCTACACCTTC. The complete variable domain, with remaining parts taken from reference TRBV9 and TRBJ1-2, reads DSGVTQTPKHLITATGQRVTLRCSPRSGDLSVYWYQQSLDQGLQFLIQYYNGEERAKGNILERFSAQQFPDLHSELNLSSLELGDSALYFCASTPQDRTLYGYTFGSGTRLTVV.

The genes are TRBV30 and TRBJ2-5; D possibly corresponds to TRBD2 (7 bases). V gave up 4 bases and J gave up 6 bases, with 15 bases separating them. The CDR3 totals 13 residues. CDR1 and CDR2 (germline): GTSNPN, SVGIG (reference sequence). CDR3 in amino acids: CAWNSGGPQTQYF. The CDR3 nucleotides read TGTGCCTGGAACTCCGGGGGGCCTCAGACCCAGTACTTC. Full variable domain (outside the CDR3, taken from reference TRBV30 and TRBJ2-5): SQTIHQWPATLVQPVGSPLSLECTVEGTSNPNLYWYRQAAGRGLQLLFYSVGIGQISSEVPQNLSASRPQDRQFILSSKKLLLSDSGFYLCAWNSGGPQTQYFGPGTRLLVL.

The V and J genes are TRBV28 and TRBJ2-7; D may be TRBD2 (6 bases). This CDR3 contains 15 residues. The germline gives CDR1 MDHEN, CDR2 SYDVKM. The ends were cut back, 6 bases at V and 2 bases at J, with 17 bases in the middle. The CDR3 nucleotides are TGTGCCAGCAGCCTTCACGGCGGGGCGGCCTACGAGCAGTACTTC. The encoded protein is CASSLHGGAAYEQYF.

The chain uses TRBV5-1 and TRBJ1-1; D remains unclear. CDR3 size: 13 residues. CDR1 is SGHRS and CDR2 is YFSETQ in the germline V gene. The V and J ends lost 2 bases and 1 base respectively, with 6 bases between them. This CDR3 reads CASSLYRNTEAFF. In nucleotides, the CDR3 is TGCGCCAGCAGCTTATACAGGAACACTGAAGCTTTCTTT.

The J gene is TRBJ2-5, the V gene TRBV28, with D possibly being TRBD1 (6 bases). The V gene's germline CDR1 is MDHEN and CDR2 SYDVKM. The CDR3 has 17 amino acids. Trimming took 4 bases from V and 2 from J, leaving 20 bases between them. The CDR3 region is CASSWFGSRQDQETQYF. The DNA of the CDR3 is TGTGCCAGCAGTTGGTTCGGCAGCAGACAGGATCAAGAGACCCAGTACTTC.

The sample holds a few counts of this clone. The genes are TRBV4-2 and TRBJ1-1; D unresolved. Between the trimmed V and J ends, which lost 0 bases and 7 bases, there was a span of 9 bases. This CDR3 is built from 13 residues. CDR1 and CDR2 (germline): LGHNA, YNFKEQ. CDR3 nucleotide sequence: TGTGCCAGCAGCCAAGATAGCGGCCTTGAAGCTTTCTTT. Translation: CASSQDSGLEAFF.

The V gene is TRBV5-6, the J gene TRBJ2-3, with D perhaps matching TRBD1 (5 bases). In germline, CDR1 is SGHDT, CDR2 YYEEEE. This CDR3 has 13 amino acids. Trimming took 1 base from V and 5 from J, leaving 8 bases between them. The CDR3 bases are TGTGCCAGCAGCTTGTCCAGGGAAGATACGCAGTATTTT. Encoded protein: CASSLSREDTQYF.

The rearrangement uses TRBV19 and TRBJ2-3, with TRBD1 matching over 9 bases. This CDR3 spans 16 amino acids. In germline, CDR1 is LNHDA, CDR2 SQIVND (reference sequence). Trimming removed 6 bases from V and 2 bases from J; junction bases left unmatched: 9. The CDR3 region has the DNA TGTGCCAGTAGCCCAGGCGGGACAGGGCTCACAGATACGCAGTATTTT. This sequence encodes CASSPGGTGLTDTQYF.

J is TRBJ2-2 and V is TRBV28; D possibly corresponds to TRBD2 (5 bases). Germline CDR1 MDHEN, CDR2 SYDVKM. V lost 3 bases, J lost 4 bases, and 9 bases lay in between. The CDR3 spans 14 residues. The DNA for the CDR3 is TGTGCCAGCAGTTTTTCGGGGTTCACCGGGGAGCTGTTTTTT. Translating gives CASSFSGFTGELFF.

The V and J genes are TRBV5-4 and TRBJ2-7; unclear D gene. Trimming shortened V by 2 bases and J by 0 bases, and 9 bases separated the two germline ends. There are 14 residues in the CDR3. Germline CDR1 and CDR2: SGHNT and YYREEE (reference sequence). CDR3 residues: CASSLDQVSYEQYF. CDR3 DNA: TGTGCCAGCAGCTTAGACCAGGTCTCCTACGAGCAGTACTTC.

The chain recombines TRBV5-1 with TRBJ2-1, with 10 bases matching TRBD2. CDR1 SGHRS and CDR2 YFSETQ come from the germline V gene. The V gene end was trimmed by 4 bases and the J gene end by 6 bases; junction bases not matched to a gene: 10. The CDR3 spans 16 residues. This chain's CDR3 is CASSDPGLAILNEQFF. In nucleotides, the CDR3 is TGCGCCAGCAGCGATCCGGGACTAGCGATCCTCAATGAGCAGTTCTTC. The whole variable domain, filled in from reference TRBV5-1 and TRBJ2-1, reads KAGVTQTPRYLIKTRGQQVTLSCSPISGHRSVSWYQQTPGQGLQFLFEYFSETQRNKGNFPGRFSGRQFSNSRSEMNVSTLELGDSALYLCASSDPGLAILNEQFFGPGTRLTVL.

This chain joins TRBV2 and TRBJ1-4, with 7 nucleotides matching TRBD1. Germline values: CDR1 SNHLY, CDR2 FYNNEI. V was pared by 6 bases and J by 5 bases, with 9 bases of the junction left unmatched. The CDR3 is made up of 15 amino acids. The CDR3 here is CASRGQLLQNEKLFF. In nucleotides, the CDR3 is TGTGCCAGCAGGGGACAGCTCCTACAAAATGAAAAACTGTTTTTT.

This CDR3 reads CASSGSGDHYSYEQYF. Here the CDR3 DNA reads TGTGCCAGCAGTGGATCGGGTGACCACTACTCCTACGAGCAGTACTTC. The rearrangement uses TRBV28 and TRBJ2-7; D is undetermined. CDR3 length: 16 amino acids. V gave up 5 bases and J gave up 0 bases, with 17 bases separating them. Germline assignment: CDR1 MDHEN and CDR2 SYDVKM.

The chain couples TRBV5-1 to TRBJ1-2; 9 bases fit TRBD1. Per the germline V gene, CDR1 is SGHRS and CDR2 is YFSETQ. V gave up 4 bases and J gave up 1 base; unmatched junction bases: 8. The length of the CDR3 is 16 residues. The CDR3 spells CASSLWTGDDNYGYTF. The CDR3 DNA reads as TGCGCCAGCAGCCTTTGGACAGGGGATGATAACTATGGCTACACCTTC.

This clone was found once. The chain combines TRBV28 with TRBJ1-5; 10 positions agree with TRBD1. Germline CDR1 reads MDHEN; CDR2 reads SYDVKM. V was clipped by 3 bases and J by 7 bases; unmatched bases: 9. The CDR3 covers 16 residues. This CDR3 reads CASSFSRTGGGQPQHF. The CDR3 DNA follows: TGTGCCAGCAGTTTCAGCCGGACAGGGGGAGGGCAGCCCCAGCATTTT.

V is TRBV29-1 and J is TRBJ1-5; TRBD1 might be the D (5 bases). V shed 6 bases and J shed 6 bases, with 21 bases lying between them. Germline V gives CDR1 SQVTM, CDR2 ANQGSEA. This CDR3 comprises 15 residues. CDR3 in amino acids: CSVGDWGGSGQPQHF. The CDR3, as DNA: TGCAGCGTGGGAGATTGGGGGGGGAGCGGTCAGCCCCAGCATTTT.

The rearrangement links TRBV4-1 to TRBJ2-2; a weak D match, TRBD2 (6 bases). Germline V gene data show CDR1 as MGHRA and CDR2 as YSYEKL. This CDR3 is 15 amino acids long. Deletions cut 4 bases from V and 6 bases from J, with 15 bases between. The CDR3 region is CASSRLAPNAGELFF. The CDR3, as DNA: TGCGCCAGCAGCCGGCTAGCGCCGAATGCCGGGGAGCTGTTTTTT.

The V gene is TRBV9, the J gene TRBJ2-1; the D is unclear. This CDR3 spans 14 amino acids. Trimming removed 0 bases from V and 6 bases from J, with 10 bases in between. Germline assignment: CDR1 SGDLS and CDR2 YYNGEE. CDR3 sequence (DNA): TGTGCCAGCAGCGTAGTAACCGGTCCCAATGAGCAGTTCTTC. This gives the protein CASSVVTGPNEQFF.

This clone occurred a few times. The V gene is TRBV9, the J gene TRBJ2-5; 11 positions agree with TRBD2. CDR1 and CDR2 from the germline V gene are SGDLS and YYNGEE. The CDR3 is made up of 15 amino acids. After removal of 3 bases from V and 5 bases from J, the junction contained 6 bases not matched to a gene. The CDR3 DNA is TGTGCCAGCAGCGGAGTAGCGGGGGGGCTGGAGACCCAGTACTTC. This encodes CASSGVAGGLETQYF.

CDR3 DNA: TGTGCCAGTAGTACTCAGTACGGGGAGCTGTTTTTT. Protein product: CASSTQYGELFF. The V call is TRBV19, the J call TRBJ2-2; D remains ambiguous. Germline assignment: CDR1 LNHDA and CDR2 SQIVND (reference sequence). The CDR3 is 12 residues long. V lost 4 bases and J lost 7, with 7 bases in between.

J is TRBJ2-5 and V is TRBV2, with TRBD2 identical over 9 bases. CDR1 SNHLY and CDR2 FYNNEI come from the germline V gene. V lost 3 bases and J lost 4; bases outside the gene matches: 3. This CDR3 contains 14 residues. CDR3: CASSDAGGLETQYF. CDR3 in DNA: TGTGCCAGCAGTGATGCGGGGGGGCTAGAGACCCAGTACTTC.

This clone was seen a handful of times. V is TRBV5-1 and J is TRBJ1-1; D is possibly TRBD1 (5 bases). This CDR3 has 16 residues. CDR1 SGHRS and CDR2 YFSETQ come from the germline V gene. V lost 4 bases and J 4 bases, leaving 20 bases between the germline ends. The CDR3 coding sequence is TGCGCCAGCAGCCTGGAGGGGCCGCCATCGCCCACTGAAGCTTTCTTT. Translation gives CASSLEGPPSPTEAFF.

In this sample, this clone turned up once. The chain recombines TRBV30 with TRBJ1-3; D is undetermined. Germline V gene data show CDR1 as GTSNPN and CDR2 as SVGIG (reference sequence). CDR3 length equals 13 residues. Trimming stripped 3 bases from V and 0 bases from J, with 6 bases between. CDR3 nucleotide sequence: TGTGCCTGGAGCCAGTACTCTGGAAACACCATATATTTT. This encodes CAWSQYSGNTIYF. Combining the CDR3 with reference TRBV30 and TRBJ1-3 gives the whole variable domain SQTIHQWPATLVQPVGSPLSLECTVEGTSNPNLYWYRQAAGRGLQLLFYSVGIGQISSEVPQNLSASRPQDRQFILSSKKLLLSDSGFYLCAWSQYSGNTIYFGEGSWLTVV.

The chain uses TRBV5-1 and TRBJ1-1; D perhaps matches TRBD1 (6 bases). The ends were cut back, 2 bases at V and 5 bases at J, with 13 bases in the middle. Germline V lookup: CDR1 SGHRS, CDR2 YFSETQ. The CDR3 has 14 residues. CDR3 in DNA: TGCGCCAGCAGCTTAGGCAGGGGCTCGACTGAAGCTTTCTTT. Amino acids: CASSLGRGSTEAFF.

This clone was found once. V usage is TRBV11-2 and J usage is TRBJ2-1, with D possibly being TRBD1 (6 bases). The germline V gene encodes CDR1 SGHAT and CDR2 FQNNGV. Trimming took 4 bases from V and 6 from J, leaving 16 bases between them. CDR3 length: 15 amino acids. Here the CDR3 reads CASSSRQVRLNEQFF. The CDR3 nucleotides read TGTGCCAGCAGCTCCCGACAGGTTCGACTCAATGAGCAGTTCTTC.

This chain uses TRBV27 with TRBJ2-1; 7 nucleotides line up with TRBD2. The CDR3 spans 15 residues. Germline lookup yields CDR1 MNHEY and CDR2 SMNVEV (reference sequence). V dropped 2 bases and J dropped 2; count of bases not matched to a gene: 3. The DNA of the CDR3 is TGTGCCAGCAGTTTACGGGGGAGGGCCTACAATGAGCAGTTCTTC. Protein sequence: CASSLRGRAYNEQFF.